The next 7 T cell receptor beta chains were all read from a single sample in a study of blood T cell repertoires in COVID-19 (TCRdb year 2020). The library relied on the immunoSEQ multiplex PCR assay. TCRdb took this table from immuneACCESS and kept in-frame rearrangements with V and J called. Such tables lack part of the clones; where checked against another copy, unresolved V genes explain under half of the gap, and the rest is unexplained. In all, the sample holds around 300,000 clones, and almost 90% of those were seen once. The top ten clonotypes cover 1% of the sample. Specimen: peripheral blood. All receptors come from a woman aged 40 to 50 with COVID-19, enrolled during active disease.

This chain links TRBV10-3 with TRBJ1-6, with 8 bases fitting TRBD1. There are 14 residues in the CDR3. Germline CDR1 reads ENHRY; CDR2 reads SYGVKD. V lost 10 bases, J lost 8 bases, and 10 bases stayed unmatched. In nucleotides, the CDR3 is TGTGCCACCCTGTCCGGACAGGGAGATTCACCCCTCCACTTT. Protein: CATLSGQGDSPLHF.

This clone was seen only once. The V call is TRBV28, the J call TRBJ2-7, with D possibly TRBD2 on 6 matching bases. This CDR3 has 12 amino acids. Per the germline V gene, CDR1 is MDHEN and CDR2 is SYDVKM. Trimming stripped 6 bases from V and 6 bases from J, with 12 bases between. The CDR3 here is CASSRLVLEQYF. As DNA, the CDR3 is TGTGCCAGCAGCAGACTAGTCCTCGAGCAGTACTTC. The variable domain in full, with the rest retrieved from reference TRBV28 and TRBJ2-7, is DVKVTQSSRYLVKRTGEKVFLECVQDMDHENMFWYRQDPGLGLRLIYFSYDVKMKEKGDIPEGYSVSREKKERFSLILESASTNQTSMYLCASSRLVLEQYFGPGTRLTVT.

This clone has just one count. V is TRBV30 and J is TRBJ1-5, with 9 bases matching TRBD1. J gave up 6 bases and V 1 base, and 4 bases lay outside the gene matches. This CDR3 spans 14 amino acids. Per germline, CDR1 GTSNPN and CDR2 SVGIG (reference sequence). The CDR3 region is CAWSGQGVRQPQHF. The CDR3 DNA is TGTGCCTGGAGTGGACAGGGGGTACGTCAGCCCCAGCATTTT.

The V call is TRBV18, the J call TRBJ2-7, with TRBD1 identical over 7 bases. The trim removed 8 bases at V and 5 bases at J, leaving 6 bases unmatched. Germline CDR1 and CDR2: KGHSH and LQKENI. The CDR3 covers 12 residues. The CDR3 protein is CASTRQGHEQYF. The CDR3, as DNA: TGTGCCAGCACCAGACAGGGCCACGAGCAGTACTTC.

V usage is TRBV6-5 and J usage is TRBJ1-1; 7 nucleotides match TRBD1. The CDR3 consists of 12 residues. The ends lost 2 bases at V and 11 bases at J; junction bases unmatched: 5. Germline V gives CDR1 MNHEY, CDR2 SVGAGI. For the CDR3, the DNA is TGTGCCAGCAGTTACCTGACAGGGATGGCTTTCTTT. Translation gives CASSYLTGMAFF.

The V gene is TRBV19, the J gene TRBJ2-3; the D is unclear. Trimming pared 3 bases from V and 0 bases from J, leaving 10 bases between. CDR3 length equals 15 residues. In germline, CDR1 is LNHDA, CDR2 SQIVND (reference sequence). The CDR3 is CASSIRSASTDTQYF. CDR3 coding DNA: TGTGCCAGTAGTATCAGATCTGCTAGCACAGATACGCAGTATTTT.

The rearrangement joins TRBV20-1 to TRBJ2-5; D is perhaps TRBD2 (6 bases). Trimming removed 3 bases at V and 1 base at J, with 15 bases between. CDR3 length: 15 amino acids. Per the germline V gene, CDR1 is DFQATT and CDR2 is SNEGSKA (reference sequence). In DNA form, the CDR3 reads TGCAGTGCTAGTGCTAGCGCTAGCTCCCAAGAGACCCAGTACTTC. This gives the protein CSASASASSQETQYF.